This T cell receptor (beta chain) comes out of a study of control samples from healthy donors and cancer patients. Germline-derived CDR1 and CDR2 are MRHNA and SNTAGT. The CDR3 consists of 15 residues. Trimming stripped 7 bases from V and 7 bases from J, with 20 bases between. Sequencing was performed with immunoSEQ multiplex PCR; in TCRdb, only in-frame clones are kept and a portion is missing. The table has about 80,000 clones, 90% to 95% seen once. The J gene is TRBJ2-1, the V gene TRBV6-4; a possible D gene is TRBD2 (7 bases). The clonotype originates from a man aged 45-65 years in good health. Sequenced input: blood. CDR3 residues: CASTHEAGAVNEQFF. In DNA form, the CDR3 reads TGTGCCAGCACCCACGAGGCGGGGGCCGTGAATGAGCAGTTCTTC.